The T cell receptor beta chain under discussion was sequenced for a study of vaccination and CD4 T cells after COVID-19. CDR1 is MGHDK and CDR2 is SYGVNS in the germline V gene. The CDR3 totals 13 residues. V lost 7 bases and J 7 bases, leaving 11 bases between the germline ends. Sequenced with the Oncomine TCR Beta short-read assay was DNA taken from cultured CD4+ T cells. TCRdb re-called the PCR reads through MiXCR, storing one row per CDR3 protein. The table has about 21,000 distinct CDR3 sequences, approximately 48% seen once. For this clonotype: The antigen is unknown.

Treatment noted: approximately nine-day PBMC culture with coronavirus spike peptide pools or control peptides (ViraFEST assay). The V and J genes are TRBV25-1 and TRBJ1-6; D unresolved. This clonotype was sampled from a human donor who had recovered from COVID-19. The input for sequencing was CD4+ T cells from blood, cultured in vitro, taken after SARS-CoV-2 vaccination. CDR3 sequence reads: CASIGQQNSPLHF. In nucleotides, the CDR3 is TGTGCCAGCATAGGGCAGCAAAATTCACCCCTCCACTTT.